Listed below are T cell receptor beta chains from one sample, sequenced in a study of cytomegalovirus exposure and HLA in healthy donors. Using immunoSEQ multiplex PCR, the repertoire was profiled, and TCRdb retains in-frame clones only, with some absent. The data hold some 150,000 clones, with 60% to 80% observed a single time. The material sequenced was PBMCs. These receptors originate from a male donor in good health and CMV-seronegative. The CDR3 runs from the conserved cysteine through the conserved F or W.

J gene: TRBJ1-2
V gene: TRBV12-2
CDR3 protein: CASRLSRPPTNERRHDNYGYTF

J gene: TRBJ1-5
V gene: TRBV30
CDR3 protein: CAWSTTGSQPQHF

J gene: TRBJ2-3
V gene: TRBV5-1
CDR3 protein: CASSLLTVTSGVSTDTQYF

J gene: TRBJ1-2
V gene: TRBV6-5
CDR3 protein: CASSYSMDRLNGYTF

J gene: TRBJ2-7
V gene: TRBV7-2
CDR3 protein: CASSLAEAYEQYF

J gene: TRBJ1-2
V gene: TRBV5-5
CDR3 protein: CASRPTYRGTYYGYTF

J gene: TRBJ1-2
V gene: TRBV19
CDR3 protein: CASNFVGGYGYTF

J gene: TRBJ1-1
V gene: TRBV7-9
CDR3 protein: CASSLGRTGNTEAFF

J gene: TRBJ1-2
V gene: TRBV6-5
CDR3 protein: CASSSTGTPMNYGYTF

J gene: TRBJ2-1
V gene: TRBV4-1
CDR3 protein: CASSQRERGGLGAHEQFF

J gene: TRBJ2-7
V gene: TRBV5-1
CDR3 protein: CASGAPLTSYEQYF

J gene: TRBJ1-2
V gene: TRBV6-6
CDR3 protein: CASTDGGNYGYTF

J gene: TRBJ2-7
V gene: TRBV7-2
CDR3 protein: CASSPPGPYEQYF

J gene: TRBJ2-3
V gene: TRBV5-1
CDR3 protein: CASSLAGGLAADTQYF

J gene: TRBJ2-5
V gene: TRBV23-1
CDR3 protein: CASSQPPVAEETQYF

J gene: TRBJ2-3
V gene: TRBV11-2
CDR3 protein: CASSTQSGWTAKTDTQYF

J gene: TRBJ1-6
V gene: TRBV19
CDR3 protein: CASSLHTGGNSPLHF

J gene: TRBJ2-2
V gene: TRBV6-6
CDR3 protein: CASSSLRVEMFF

J gene: TRBJ1-2
V gene: TRBV7-2
CDR3 protein: CASSLILGGDYGYTF

J gene: TRBJ1-4
V gene: TRBV5-6
CDR3 protein: CASSLTRNEKLFF

J gene: TRBJ1-2
V gene: TRBV19
CDR3 protein: CASSIENARGSIGYTF

J gene: TRBJ1-1
V gene: TRBV12-5
CDR3 protein: CASGFGTGARRTEAFF